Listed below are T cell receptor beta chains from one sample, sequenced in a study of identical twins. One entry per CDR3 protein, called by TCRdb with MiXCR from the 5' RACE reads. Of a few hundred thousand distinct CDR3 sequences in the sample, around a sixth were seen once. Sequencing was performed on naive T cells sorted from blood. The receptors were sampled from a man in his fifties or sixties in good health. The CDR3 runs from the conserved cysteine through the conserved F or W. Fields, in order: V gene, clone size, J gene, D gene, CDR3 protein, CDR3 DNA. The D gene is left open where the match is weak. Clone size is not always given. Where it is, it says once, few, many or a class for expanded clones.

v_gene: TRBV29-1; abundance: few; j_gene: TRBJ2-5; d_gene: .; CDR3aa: CSVDKVVGETQYF; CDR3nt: TGCAGCGTTGACAAGGTGGTGGGAGAGACCCAGTACTTC
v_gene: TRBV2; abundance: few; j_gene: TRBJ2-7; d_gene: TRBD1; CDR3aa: CASSENRGEQYF; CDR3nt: TGTGCCAGCAGTGAGAACAGGGGCGAGCAGTACTTC
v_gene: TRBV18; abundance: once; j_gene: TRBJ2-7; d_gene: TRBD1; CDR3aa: CASSNTRQGNEQYF; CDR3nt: TGTGCCAGCTCAAACACGCGACAGGGGAACGAGCAGTACTTC
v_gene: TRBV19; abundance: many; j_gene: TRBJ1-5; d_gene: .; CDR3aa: CASSMREGRRIYGNQPQHF; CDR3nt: TGTGCCAGTAGTATGAGGGAGGGCCGGAGGATTTATGGCAATCAGCCCCAGCATTTT
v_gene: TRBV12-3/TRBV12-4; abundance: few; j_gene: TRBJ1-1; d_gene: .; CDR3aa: CASVVRLMNTEAFF; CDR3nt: TGTGCCTCCGTGGTGAGGCTCATGAACACTGAAGCTTTCTTT
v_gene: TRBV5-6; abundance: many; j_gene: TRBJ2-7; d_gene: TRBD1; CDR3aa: CASRGTGQHYEQYF; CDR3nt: TGTGCCAGCAGAGGGACAGGTCAACACTACGAGCAGTACTTC
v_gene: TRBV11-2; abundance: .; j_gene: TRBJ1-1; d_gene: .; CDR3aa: CASSLVSGRAFF; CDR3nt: TGTGCCAGCAGCTTAGTCTCGGGGAGGGCTTTCTTT
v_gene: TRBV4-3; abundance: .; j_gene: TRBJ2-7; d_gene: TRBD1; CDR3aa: CASSQEQGASYEQYF; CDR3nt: TGCGCCAGCAGCCAAGAACAGGGGGCTTCCTACGAGCAGTACTTC
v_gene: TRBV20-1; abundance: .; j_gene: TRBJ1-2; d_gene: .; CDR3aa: CSARVLPGLHLGGYTF; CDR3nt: TGCAGTGCTAGGGTTCTGCCGGGACTGCATCTGGGGGGCTACACCTTC
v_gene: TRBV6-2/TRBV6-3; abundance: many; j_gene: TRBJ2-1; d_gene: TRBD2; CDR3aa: CASSQGLAGYNEQFF; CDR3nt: TGTGCCAGCAGCCAGGGACTAGCGGGGTACAATGAGCAGTTCTTC
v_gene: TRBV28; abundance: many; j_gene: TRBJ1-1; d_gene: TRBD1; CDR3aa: CASSSLGTADTEAFF; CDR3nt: TGTGCCAGCAGTTCCCTAGGGACAGCAGACACTGAAGCTTTCTTT
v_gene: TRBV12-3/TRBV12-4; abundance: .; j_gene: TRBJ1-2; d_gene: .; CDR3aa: CASSPTLGYGYTF; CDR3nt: TGTGCCAGCAGCCCCACTCTCGGTTATGGCTACACCTTC
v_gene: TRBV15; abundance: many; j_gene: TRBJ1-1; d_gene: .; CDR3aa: CATSREENTEAFF; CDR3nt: TGTGCCACCAGCAGAGAGGAGAACACTGAAGCTTTCTTT
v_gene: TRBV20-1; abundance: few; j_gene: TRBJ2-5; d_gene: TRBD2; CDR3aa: CSARFGGSIFETQYF; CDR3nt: TGCAGTGCTAGATTCGGCGGGAGCATTTTCGAGACCCAGTACTTC
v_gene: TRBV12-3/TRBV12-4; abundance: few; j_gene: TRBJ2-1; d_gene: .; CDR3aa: CASSLGGRDNEQFF; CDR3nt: TGTGCCAGCAGTTTAGGGGGCAGGGACAATGAGCAGTTCTTC
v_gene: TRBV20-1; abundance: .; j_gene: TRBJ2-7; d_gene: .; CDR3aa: CSAKERPVSYEQYF; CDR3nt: TGCAGTGCAAAGGAACGACCCGTCTCCTACGAGCAGTACTTC
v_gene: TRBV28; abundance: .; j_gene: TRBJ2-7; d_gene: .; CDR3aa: CASSPTTGSQGVGEQYF; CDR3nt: TGTGCCAGCAGTCCTACCACCGGATCTCAGGGCGTAGGCGAGCAGTACTTC
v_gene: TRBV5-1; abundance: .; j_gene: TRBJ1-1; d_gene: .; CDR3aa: CASSQGARSAEAFF; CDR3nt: TGCGCCAGCAGCCAAGGGGCGCGGAGCGCTGAAGCTTTCTTT
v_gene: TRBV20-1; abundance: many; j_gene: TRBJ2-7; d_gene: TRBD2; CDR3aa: CSARDHSGTSGTYEQYF; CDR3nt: TGCAGTGCTAGAGATCATTCCGGGACTAGCGGAACCTACGAGCAGTACTTC
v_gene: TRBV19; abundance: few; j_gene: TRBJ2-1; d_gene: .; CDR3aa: CASTPPYGNEQFF; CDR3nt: TGTGCCAGTACCCCCCCCTACGGCAATGAGCAGTTCTTC
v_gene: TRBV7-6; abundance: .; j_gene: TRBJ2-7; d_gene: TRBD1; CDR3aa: CASSLARDSTYEQYF; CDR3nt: TGTGCCAGCAGCTTAGCGAGGGACAGCACCTACGAGCAGTACTTC
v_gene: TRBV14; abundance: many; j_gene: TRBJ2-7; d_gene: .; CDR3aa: CASSHRDVAYEQYF; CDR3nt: TGTGCCAGCAGCCACCGGGACGTAGCCTACGAGCAGTACTTC
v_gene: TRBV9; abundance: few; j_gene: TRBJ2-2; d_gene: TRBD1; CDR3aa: CASSNTGGAPGELFF; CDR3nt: TGTGCCAGCAGCAATACAGGGGGCGCGCCCGGGGAGCTGTTTTTT
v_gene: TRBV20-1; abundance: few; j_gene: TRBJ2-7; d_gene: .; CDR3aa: CSARDPLAYEQYF; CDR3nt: TGCAGTGCTAGAGATCCCCTAGCCTACGAGCAGTACTTC
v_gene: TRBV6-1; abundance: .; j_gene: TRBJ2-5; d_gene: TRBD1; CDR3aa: CASRGDRRQETQYF; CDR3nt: TGTGCCAGCAGAGGGGACAGGAGACAAGAGACCCAGTACTTC
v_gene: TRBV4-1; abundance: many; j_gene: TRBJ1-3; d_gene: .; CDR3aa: CASSQSVSGNTIYF; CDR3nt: TGCGCCAGCAGCCAAAGCGTCTCTGGAAACACCATATATTTT
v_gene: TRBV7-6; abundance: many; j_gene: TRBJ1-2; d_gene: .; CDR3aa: CASSLGTGMDYGYTF; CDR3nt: TGTGCCAGCAGCTTAGGGACGGGGATGGACTATGGCTACACCTTC
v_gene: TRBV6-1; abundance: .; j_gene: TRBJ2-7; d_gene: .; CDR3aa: CASRRHETYEQYF; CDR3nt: TGTGCCAGCAGAAGACATGAAACCTACGAGCAGTACTTC
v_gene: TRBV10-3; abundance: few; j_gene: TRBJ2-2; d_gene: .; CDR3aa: CAISEQGSTGELFF; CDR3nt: TGTGCCATCAGTGAGCAAGGGAGCACCGGGGAGCTGTTTTTT
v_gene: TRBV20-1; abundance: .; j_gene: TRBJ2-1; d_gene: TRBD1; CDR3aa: CSAVGQGAYNEQFF; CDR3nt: TGCAGTGCCGTGGGACAGGGGGCCTACAATGAGCAGTTCTTC
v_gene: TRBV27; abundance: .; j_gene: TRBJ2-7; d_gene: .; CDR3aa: CASSLSGPTGPYEQYF; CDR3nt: TGTGCCAGCAGTTTATCAGGCCCGACTGGCCCCTACGAGCAGTACTTC
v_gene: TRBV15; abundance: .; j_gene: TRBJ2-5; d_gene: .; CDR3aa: CATSAQGGVSQETQYF; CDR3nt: TGTGCCACCAGCGCCCAAGGCGGGGTCTCCCAAGAGACCCAGTACTTC
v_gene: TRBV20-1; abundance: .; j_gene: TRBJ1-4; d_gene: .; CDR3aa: CSARGLHGQTTNEKLFF; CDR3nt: TGCAGTGCTAGAGGCTTACACGGACAGACAACTAATGAAAAACTGTTTTTT
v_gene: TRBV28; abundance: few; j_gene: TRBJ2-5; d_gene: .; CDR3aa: CASSFFPGTSEETQYF; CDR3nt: TGTGCCAGCAGTTTTTTTCCCGGGACTTCAGAAGAGACCCAGTACTTC
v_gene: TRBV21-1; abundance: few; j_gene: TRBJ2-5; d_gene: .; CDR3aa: CASSKVRQGRMSTETQYF; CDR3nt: TGTGCCAGCAGCAAAGTTCGACAGGGGCGGATGTCGACGGAGACCCAGTACTTC
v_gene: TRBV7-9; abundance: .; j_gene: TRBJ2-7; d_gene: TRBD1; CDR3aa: CASSLDPGGNYEQYF; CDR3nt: TGTGCCAGCAGCTTAGATCCAGGGGGAAACTACGAGCAGTACTTC
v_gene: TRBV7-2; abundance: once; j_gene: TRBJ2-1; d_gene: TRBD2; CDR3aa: CASSRTSGRYHEQFF; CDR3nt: TGTGCCAGCAGCCGGACTAGCGGGAGGTACCATGAGCAGTTCTTC
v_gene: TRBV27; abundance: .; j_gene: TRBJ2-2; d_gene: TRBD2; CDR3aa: CASSFLAGDTGELFF; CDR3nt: TGTGCCAGCAGTTTCTTGGCGGGAGACACCGGGGAGCTGTTTTTT
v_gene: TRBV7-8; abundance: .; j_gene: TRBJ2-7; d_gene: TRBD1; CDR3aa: CASSQTRDRFYEQYF; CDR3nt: TGTGCCAGCAGCCAAACCCGGGACAGGTTCTACGAGCAGTACTTC
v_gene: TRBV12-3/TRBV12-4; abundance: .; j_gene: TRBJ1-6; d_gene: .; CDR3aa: CASSLDTGRSSPLHF; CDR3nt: TGTGCCAGCAGTTTAGACACAGGGCGGAGTTCACCCCTCCACTTT
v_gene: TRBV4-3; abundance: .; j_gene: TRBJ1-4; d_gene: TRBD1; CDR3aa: CASSQTGVNNEKLFF; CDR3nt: TGCGCCAGCAGCCAGACAGGGGTTAATAATGAAAAACTGTTTTTT
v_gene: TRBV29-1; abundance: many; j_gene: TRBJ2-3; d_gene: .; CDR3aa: CSVGTALRDTQYF; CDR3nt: TGCAGCGTTGGGACGGCGCTAAGGGATACGCAGTATTTT
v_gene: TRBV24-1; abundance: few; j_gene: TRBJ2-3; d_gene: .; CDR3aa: CATSEGIPSTDTQYF; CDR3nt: TGTGCCACCAGTGAGGGGATTCCTAGCACAGATACGCAGTATTTT
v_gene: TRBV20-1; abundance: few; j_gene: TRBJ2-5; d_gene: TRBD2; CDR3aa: CSARLAEQETQYF; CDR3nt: TGCAGTGCTAGACTAGCGGAACAAGAGACCCAGTACTTC
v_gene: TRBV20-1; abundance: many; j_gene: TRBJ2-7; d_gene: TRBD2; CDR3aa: CSARTSGSRGEQYF; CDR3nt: TGCAGTGCTAGGACTAGCGGGAGTAGGGGCGAGCAGTACTTC
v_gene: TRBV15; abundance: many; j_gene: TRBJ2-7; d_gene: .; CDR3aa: CATSRVGTRATGAYEQYF; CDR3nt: TGTGCCACCAGCAGAGTAGGCACAAGGGCCACCGGAGCCTACGAGCAGTACTTC
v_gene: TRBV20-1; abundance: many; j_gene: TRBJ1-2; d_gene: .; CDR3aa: CSARDLRLDGYTF; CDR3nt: TGCAGTGCTAGAGATCTTCGTCTAGATGGCTACACCTTC
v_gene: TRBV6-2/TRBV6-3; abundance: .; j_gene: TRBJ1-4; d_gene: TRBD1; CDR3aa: CASSYSYVGQGSFTNEKLFF; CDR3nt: TGTGCCAGCAGTTACTCGTACGTCGGACAGGGAAGTTTTACTAATGAAAAACTGTTTTTT